This entry concerns a single T cell receptor (beta chain). Its antigen remains unknown. The sort gate was single viable CD3+CD4+CD8-CD45RO+ cells for memory CD4+ T cells. Donors' CMV status reflects serum IgG against pp150, pp28, p38, p52. The data are from a study of memory CD4+ T cells and cytomegalovirus serostatus. Whole-study context: Healthy Belgian adult donors included nine or ten CMV-positive and approximately 25 CMV-negative people. Study-wide points: Of 150 to 200 reported CMV TCRbeta sequences, around 62 were found in memory CD4+ repertoires.

In germline, CDR1 is ENHRY, CDR2 SYGVKD. Trimming took off 10 bases at V and 3 bases at J, with 15 bases between the two ends. The CDR3 sequence is 14 residues long. Authors' analysis steps: After removing out-of-frame reads, 2.3 million or so distinct TCRbeta sequences remained. Some clones are missing from TCRdb's copy, which holds only in-frame ones; the method was immunoSEQ multiplex PCR. V and J calls plus clone size are reproduced from that table; the DNA served to infer D and trimming. The data contain around 40,000 clones, about four fifths of them seen just once; the ten biggest clones take up 0.65% to 0.85%.

The V and J genes are TRBV10-3 and TRBJ1-4; a weak D match, TRBD1 (6 bases). What was sequenced was memory CD4+ T cells from blood. The TCR comes from an adult in good health and CMV-seronegative. CDR3 amino acids: CATGLDSSNEKLFF. The CDR3 DNA sequence: TGTGCCACCGGATTGGACAGTTCTAATGAAAAACTGTTTTTT.